This T cell receptor beta chain was captured in a study of T cell responses to AZD1222 COVID-19 vaccine. Study outcomes and limitations: Regions 160-218 and 743-854 held dominance among vaccine-associated CD4 TCRs, which spanned spike. Possibly, clonal diversity was underestimated; donors were largely white British and included more females. Spike-specific TCR repertoires showed rising breadth and depth after two AZD1222 doses.

The germline V gene encodes CDR1 MGHRA and CDR2 YSYEKL. V lost 3 bases and J 8 bases, leaving 10 bases between the germline ends. CDR3 length: 13 residues. Using immunoSEQ multiplex PCR, the repertoire was profiled, and TCRdb retains in-frame clones only, with some absent. The data contain fewer than 110,000 clones, 88% of them singletons. To note about this clone: Its antigen is still unknown.

Source: peripheral blood, taken on day 0 of AZD1222 vaccination. The gene calls are TRBV4-1 and TRBJ1-4; D remains ambiguous. The receptor's source is an adult in good health. This chain's CDR3 is CASSQLAGEKLFF. The DNA for the CDR3 is TGCGCCAGCAGCCAGCTCGCTGGGGAAAAACTGTTTTTT.